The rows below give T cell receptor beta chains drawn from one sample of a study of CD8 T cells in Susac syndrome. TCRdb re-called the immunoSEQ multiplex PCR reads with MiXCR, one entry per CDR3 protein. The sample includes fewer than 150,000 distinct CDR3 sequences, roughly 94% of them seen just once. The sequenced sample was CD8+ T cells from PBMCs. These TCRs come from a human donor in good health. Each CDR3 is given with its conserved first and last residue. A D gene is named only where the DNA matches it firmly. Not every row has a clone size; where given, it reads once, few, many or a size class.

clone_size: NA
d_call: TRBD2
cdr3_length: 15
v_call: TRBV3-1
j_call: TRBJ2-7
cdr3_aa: CASSQGLAVTYEQYF
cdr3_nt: TGTGCCAGCAGCCAAGGACTAGCGGTAACCTACGAGCAGTACTTC

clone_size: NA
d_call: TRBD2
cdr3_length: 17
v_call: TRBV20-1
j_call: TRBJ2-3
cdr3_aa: CSASDLGAGDWADTQYF
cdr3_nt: TGCAGTGCTAGCGACCTAGGAGCGGGAGACTGGGCAGATACGCAGTATTTT

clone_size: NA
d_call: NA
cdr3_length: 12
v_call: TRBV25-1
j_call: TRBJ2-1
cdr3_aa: CASSEQGNEQFF
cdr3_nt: TGTGCCAGCAGTGAACAGGGCAATGAGCAGTTCTTC

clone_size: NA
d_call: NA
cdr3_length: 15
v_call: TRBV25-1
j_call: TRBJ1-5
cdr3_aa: CASSKGRDSDQPQHF
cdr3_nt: TGTGCCAGCAGTAAGGGTAGGGACTCAGATCAGCCCCAGCATTTT

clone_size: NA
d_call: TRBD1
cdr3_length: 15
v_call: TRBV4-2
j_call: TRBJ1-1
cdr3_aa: CASSQPTGINTEAFF
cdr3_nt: TGTGCCAGCAGCCAACCGACAGGGATTAACACTGAAGCTTTCTTT

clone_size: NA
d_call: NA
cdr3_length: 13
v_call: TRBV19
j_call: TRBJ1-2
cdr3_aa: CASSPAGVYGYTF
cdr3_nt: TGTGCCAGTAGTCCTGCGGGGGTCTATGGCTACACCTTC

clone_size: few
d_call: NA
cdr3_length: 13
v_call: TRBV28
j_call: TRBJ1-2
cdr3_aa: CASSLGPNYGYTF
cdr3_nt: TGTGCCAGCAGTTTGGGACCCAACTATGGCTACACCTTC

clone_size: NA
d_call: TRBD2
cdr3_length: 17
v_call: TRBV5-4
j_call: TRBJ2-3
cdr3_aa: CASSLEYRGESTDTQYF
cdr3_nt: TGTGCCAGCAGTCTGGAGTATCGGGGGGAGAGCACAGATACGCAGTATTTT

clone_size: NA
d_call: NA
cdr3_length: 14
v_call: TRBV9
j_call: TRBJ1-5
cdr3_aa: CASSVGGVNQPQHF
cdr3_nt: TGTGCCAGCAGCGTAGGGGGTGTCAATCAGCCCCAGCATTTT

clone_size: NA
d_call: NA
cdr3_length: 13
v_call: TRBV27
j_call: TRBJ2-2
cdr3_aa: CASSLTNAGELFF
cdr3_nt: TGTGCCAGCAGTTTGACTAATGCCGGGGAGCTGTTTTTT

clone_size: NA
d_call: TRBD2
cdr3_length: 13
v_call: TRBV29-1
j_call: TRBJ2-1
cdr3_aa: CSVDSGSNNEQFF
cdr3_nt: TGCAGCGTTGACAGCGGGAGCAACAATGAGCAGTTCTTC

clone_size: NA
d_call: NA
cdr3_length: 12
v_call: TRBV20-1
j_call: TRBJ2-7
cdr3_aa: CSASDWVQEQYF
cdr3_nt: TGCAGTGCTAGTGACTGGGTCCAGGAGCAGTACTTC

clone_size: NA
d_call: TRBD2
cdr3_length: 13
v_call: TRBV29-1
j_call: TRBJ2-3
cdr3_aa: CSAGLAGGDTQYF
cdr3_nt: TGCAGCGCGGGACTAGCGGGAGGAGATACGCAGTATTTT

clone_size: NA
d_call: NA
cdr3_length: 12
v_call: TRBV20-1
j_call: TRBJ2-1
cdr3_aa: CSARDTIYEQFF
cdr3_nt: TGCAGTGCTAGAGATACAATTTATGAGCAGTTCTTC